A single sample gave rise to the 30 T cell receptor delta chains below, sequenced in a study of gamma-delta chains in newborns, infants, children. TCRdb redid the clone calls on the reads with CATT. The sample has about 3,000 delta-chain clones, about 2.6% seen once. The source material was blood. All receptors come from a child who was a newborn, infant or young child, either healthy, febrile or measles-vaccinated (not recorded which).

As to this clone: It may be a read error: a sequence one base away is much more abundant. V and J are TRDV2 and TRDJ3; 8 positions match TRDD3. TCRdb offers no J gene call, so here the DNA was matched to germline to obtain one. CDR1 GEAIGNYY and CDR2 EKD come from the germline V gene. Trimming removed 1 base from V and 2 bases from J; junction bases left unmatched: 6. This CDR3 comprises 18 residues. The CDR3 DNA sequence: TGTGCCTGTGACACAGCCAGGGGGGATACCTGGGACACCCGACAGATGTTTTTC. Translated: CACDTARGDTWDTRQMFF.

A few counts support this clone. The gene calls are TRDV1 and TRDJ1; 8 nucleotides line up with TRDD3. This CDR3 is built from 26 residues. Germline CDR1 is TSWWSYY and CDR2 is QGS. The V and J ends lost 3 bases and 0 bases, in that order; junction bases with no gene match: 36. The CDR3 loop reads CALGDHLRMRPTGGSNRGPYTDKLIF. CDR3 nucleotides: TGTGCTCTTGGGGACCACCTTCGGATGCGCCCAACTGGGGGGTCCAACAGGGGCCCGTACACCGATAAACTCATCTTT.

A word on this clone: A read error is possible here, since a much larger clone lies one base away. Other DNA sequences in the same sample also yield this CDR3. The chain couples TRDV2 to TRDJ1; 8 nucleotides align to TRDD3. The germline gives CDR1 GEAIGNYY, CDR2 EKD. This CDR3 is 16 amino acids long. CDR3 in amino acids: CACDHLTGGNTDKLIF. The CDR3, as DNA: TGTGCCTGTGACCACTTAACTGGGGGCAACACTGATAAACTCATCTTT.

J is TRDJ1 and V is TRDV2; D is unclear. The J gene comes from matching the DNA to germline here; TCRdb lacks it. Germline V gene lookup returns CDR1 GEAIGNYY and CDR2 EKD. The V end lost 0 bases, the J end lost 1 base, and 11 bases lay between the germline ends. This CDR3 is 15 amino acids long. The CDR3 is CACDTVRRITDKLIF. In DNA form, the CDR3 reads TGTGCCTGTGACACCGTTAGGAGAATCACCGATAAACTCATCTTT.

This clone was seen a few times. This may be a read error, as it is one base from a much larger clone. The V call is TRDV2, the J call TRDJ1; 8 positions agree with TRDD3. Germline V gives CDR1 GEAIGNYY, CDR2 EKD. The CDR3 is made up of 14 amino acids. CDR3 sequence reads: CAYDRWGKTDKLIF. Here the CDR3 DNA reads TGTGCCTATGACCGCTGGGGGAAGACCGATAAACTCATCTTT.

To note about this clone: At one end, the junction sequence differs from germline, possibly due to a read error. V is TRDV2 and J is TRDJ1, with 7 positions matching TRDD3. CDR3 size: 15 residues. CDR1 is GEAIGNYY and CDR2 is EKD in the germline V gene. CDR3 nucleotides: TGTGCCTGTGACGTACTGGGGAAAAACACCGATGAACTCATCTTT. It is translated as CACDVLGKNTDELIF.

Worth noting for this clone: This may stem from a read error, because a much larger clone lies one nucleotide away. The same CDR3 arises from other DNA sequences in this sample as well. Here the CDR3 reads CACDTVGGQSDKLIF. The CDR3 DNA reads as TGTGCCTGTGACACCGTGGGGGGGCAAAGCGATAAACTCATCTTT. This chain joins TRDV2 and TRDJ1; weak D call: TRDD3 (6 bases). The CDR3 is 15 residues long. Per the germline V gene, CDR1 is GEAIGNYY and CDR2 is EKD. Between the trimmed V and J ends, which lost 0 bases and 4 bases, there was a span of 14 bases.

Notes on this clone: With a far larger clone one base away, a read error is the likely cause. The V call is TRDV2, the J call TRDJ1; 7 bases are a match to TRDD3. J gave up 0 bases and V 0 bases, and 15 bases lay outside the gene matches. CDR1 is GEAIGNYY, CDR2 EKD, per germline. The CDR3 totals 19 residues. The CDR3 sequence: CACDTVRGMGSPNTDKLIF. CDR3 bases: TGTGCCTGTGACACCGTCCGGGGGATGGGGAGTCCAAACACCGATAAACTCATCTTT.

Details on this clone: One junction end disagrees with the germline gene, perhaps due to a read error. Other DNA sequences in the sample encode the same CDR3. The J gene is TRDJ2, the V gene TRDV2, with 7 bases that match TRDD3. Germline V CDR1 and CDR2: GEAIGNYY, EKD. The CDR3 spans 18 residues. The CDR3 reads CACDPLGDNPLLTAQLFF. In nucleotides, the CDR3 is TGTGCCTGTGACCCCTTAGGGGATAACCCCCTATTGACAGCACAACTCTTCTTC.

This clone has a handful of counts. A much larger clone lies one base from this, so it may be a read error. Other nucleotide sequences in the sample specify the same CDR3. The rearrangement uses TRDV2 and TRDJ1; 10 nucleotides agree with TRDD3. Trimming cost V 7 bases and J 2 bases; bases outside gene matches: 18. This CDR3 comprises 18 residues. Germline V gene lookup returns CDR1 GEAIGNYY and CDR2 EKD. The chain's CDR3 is CACDPVARGIRATDKLIF. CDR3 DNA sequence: TGTGCCTGCGACCCCGTTGCACGGGGGATACGCGCAACCGATAAACTCATCTTT.

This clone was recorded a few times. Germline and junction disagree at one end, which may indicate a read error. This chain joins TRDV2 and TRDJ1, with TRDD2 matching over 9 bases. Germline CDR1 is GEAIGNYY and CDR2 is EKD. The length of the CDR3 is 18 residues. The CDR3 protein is CAYDNLPTRGGFSDKLIF. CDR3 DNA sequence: TGTGCCTATGACAACCTTCCTACGAGGGGGGGATTCAGCGATAAACTCATCTTT.

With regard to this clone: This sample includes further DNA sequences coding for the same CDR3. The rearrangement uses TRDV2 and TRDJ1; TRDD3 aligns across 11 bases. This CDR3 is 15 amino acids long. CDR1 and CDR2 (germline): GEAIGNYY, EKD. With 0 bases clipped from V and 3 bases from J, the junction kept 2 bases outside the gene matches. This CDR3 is CACDTLGDTADKLIF. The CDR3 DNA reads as TGTGCCTGTGACACCCTGGGGGATACAGCCGATAAACTCATCTTT.

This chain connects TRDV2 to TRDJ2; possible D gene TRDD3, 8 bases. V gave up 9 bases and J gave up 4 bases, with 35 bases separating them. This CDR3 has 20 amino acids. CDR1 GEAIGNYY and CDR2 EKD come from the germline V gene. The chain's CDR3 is CASGTVPTQGGGSRTAQLFF. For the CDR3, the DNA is TGTGCCAGTGGCACAGTTCCTACCCAGGGTGGGGGATCCCGGACAGCACAACTCTTCTTT.

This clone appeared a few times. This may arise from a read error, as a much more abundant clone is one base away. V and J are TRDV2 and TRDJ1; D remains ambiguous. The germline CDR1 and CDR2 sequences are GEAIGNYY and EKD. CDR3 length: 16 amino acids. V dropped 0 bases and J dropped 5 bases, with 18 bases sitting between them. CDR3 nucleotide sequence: TGTGCCTGTGACACCGCCGGGCATCCTCGGGCTGATAAACTCATCTTT. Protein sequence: CACDTAGHPRADKLIF.

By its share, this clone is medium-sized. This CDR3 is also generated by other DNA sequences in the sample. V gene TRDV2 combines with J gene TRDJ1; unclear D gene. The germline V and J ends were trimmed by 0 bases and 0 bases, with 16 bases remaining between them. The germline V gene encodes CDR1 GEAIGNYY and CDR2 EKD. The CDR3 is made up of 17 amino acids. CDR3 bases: TGTGCCTGTGACACCGTTAGGGCCAACGGGTACACCGATAAACTCATCTTT. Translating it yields CACDTVRANGYTDKLIF.

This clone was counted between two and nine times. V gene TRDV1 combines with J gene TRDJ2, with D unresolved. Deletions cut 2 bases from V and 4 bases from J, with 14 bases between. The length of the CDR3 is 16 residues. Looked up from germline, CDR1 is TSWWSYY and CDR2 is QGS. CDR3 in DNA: TGTGCTCTTGGGGAAATGGCCGTGATGGGGACAGCACAACTCTTCTTT. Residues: CALGEMAVMGTAQLFF.

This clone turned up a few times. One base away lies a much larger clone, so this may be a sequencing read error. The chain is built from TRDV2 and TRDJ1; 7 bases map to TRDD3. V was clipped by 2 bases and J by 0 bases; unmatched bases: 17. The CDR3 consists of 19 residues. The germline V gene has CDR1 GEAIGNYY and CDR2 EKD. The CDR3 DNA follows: TGTGCCTGTGACATACTAGGGGATATTGTCCGCTTGGACACCGATAAACTCATCTTT. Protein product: CACDILGDIVRLDTDKLIF.

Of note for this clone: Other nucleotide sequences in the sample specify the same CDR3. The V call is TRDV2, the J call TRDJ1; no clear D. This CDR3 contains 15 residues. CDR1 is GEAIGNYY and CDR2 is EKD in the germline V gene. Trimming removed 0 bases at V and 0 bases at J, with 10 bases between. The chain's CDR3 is CACDTVGLNTDKLIF. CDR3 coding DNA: TGTGCCTGTGACACCGTAGGGCTAAACACCGATAAACTCATCTTT.

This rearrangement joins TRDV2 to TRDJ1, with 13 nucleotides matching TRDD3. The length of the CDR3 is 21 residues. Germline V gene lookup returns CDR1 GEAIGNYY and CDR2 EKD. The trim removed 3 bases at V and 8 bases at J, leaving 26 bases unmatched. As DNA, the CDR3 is TGTGCCTGTGACGCCGTCCCTATGGCAGGAAATACTGGGGGATACGAGAACAAACTCATCTTT. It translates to CACDAVPMAGNTGGYENKLIF.

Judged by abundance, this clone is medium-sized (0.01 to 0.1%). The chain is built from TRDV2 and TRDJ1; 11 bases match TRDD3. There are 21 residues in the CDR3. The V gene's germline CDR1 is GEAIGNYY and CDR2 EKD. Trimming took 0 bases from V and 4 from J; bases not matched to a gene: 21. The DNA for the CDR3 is TGTGCCTGTGACACCGTGCAGTCCGCTGGGGGATACATAGAAGGGGGCGATAAACTCATCTTT. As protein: CACDTVQSAGGYIEGGDKLIF.

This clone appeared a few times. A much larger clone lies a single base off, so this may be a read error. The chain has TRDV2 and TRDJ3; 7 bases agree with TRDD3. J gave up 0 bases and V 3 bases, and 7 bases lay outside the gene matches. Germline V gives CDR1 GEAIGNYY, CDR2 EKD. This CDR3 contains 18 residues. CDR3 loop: CACDATGASSWDTRQMFF. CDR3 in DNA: TGTGCCTGTGACGCCACTGGGGCGAGCTCCTGGGACACCCGACAGATGTTTTTC.

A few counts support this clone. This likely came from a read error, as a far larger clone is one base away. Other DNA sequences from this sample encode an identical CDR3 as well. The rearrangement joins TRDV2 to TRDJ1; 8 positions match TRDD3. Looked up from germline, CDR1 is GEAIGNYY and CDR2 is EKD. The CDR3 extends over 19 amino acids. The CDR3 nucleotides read TGTGCCTGTGACACGGTCCGTACTGGGGGCTCCGGACGGGTCGATAAACTTATCTTT. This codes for CACDTVRTGGSGRVDKLIF.

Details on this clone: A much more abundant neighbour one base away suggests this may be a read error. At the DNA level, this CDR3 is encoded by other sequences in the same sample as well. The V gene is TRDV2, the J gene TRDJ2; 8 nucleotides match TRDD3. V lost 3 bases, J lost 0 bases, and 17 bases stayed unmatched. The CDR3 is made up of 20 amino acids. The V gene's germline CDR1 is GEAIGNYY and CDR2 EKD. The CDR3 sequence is CACDHVLGGLPPALTAQLFF. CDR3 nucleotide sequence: TGTGCCTGTGACCATGTACTGGGGGGTTTGCCGCCAGCTTTGACAGCACAACTCTTCTTT.

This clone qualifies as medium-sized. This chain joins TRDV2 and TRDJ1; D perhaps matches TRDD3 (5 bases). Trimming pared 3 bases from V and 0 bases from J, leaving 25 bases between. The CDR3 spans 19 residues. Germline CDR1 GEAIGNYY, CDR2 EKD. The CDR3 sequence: CACDSVSGVRGPYTDKLIF. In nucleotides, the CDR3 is TGTGCCTGTGACTCCGTTTCGGGGGTTCGGGGGCCTTACACCGATAAACTCATCTTT.

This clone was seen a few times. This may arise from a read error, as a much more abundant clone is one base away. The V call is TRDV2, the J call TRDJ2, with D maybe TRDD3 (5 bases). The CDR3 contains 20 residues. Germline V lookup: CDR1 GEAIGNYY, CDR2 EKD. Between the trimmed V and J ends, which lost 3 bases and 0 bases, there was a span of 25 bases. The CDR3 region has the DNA TGTGCCTGTGACCATGTACCGGGGGGTTTACCGCCAGCTTTGACAGCACAACTCTTCTTT. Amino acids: CACDHVPGGLPPALTAQLFF.

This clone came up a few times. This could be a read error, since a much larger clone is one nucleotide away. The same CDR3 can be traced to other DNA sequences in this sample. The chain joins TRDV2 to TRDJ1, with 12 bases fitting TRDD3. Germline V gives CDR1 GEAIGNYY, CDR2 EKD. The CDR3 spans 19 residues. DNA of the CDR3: TGTGCCTGTGACGAACTGGGGGATACATACCCGATGTACACCGATAAACTCATCTTC. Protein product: CACDELGDTYPMYTDKLIF.

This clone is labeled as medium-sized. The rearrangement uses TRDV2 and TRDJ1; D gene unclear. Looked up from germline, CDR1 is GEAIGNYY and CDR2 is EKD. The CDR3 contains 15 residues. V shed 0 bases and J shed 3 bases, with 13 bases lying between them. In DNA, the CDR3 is TGTGCCTGTGACACCGTGGGAGGTACGGCCGATAAACTCATCTTT. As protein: CACDTVGGTADKLIF.

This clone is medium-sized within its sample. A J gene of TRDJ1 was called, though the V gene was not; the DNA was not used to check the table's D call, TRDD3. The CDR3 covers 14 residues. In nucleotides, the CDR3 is TGTGCCTGTGACACCGTGGGAACCGCCGATAAACTCATCTTT. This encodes CACDTVGTADKLIF.

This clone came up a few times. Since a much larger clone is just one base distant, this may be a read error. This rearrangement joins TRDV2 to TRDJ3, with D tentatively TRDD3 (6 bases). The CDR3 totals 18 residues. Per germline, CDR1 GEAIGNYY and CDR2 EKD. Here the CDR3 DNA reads TGTGCCTGTGACACCGCATACGGAAGCTCCTGGGGCACCCGACAGATGTTTTTC. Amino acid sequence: CACDTAYGSSWGTRQMFF.

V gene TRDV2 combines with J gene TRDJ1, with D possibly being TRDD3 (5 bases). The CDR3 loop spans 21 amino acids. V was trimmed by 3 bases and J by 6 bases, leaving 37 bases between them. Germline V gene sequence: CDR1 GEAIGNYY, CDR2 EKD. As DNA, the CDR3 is TGTGCCTGTGACTCCGTTGGGACATCGGGCGTTGGGGCGCGACTTACGAATAAACTCATCTTT. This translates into CACDSVGTSGVGARLTNKLIF.